This TCR beta chain was documented in a study of OX40 agonist ivuxolimab in advanced cancers. Study in general: Eligibility rules accepted prior anti-PD-1, anti-PD-L1 or anti-CTLA-4 therapy, and 40% to 50% had some. Three patients responded partially, comprising one with hepatocellular carcinoma and two with cutaneous melanoma.

V was cut by 4 bases and J by 3 bases, with 10 bases left in between. Germline CDR1 is MNHNY and CDR2 is SVGAGI (reference sequence). The CDR3 loop spans 13 amino acids. Patients with autoimmune history or systemic immunosuppression were excluded. Measured with immunoSEQ multiplex PCR; TCRdb has only the in-frame clones, and not every one. The sample yields roughly 70,000 clones, 88% seen once. The receptor's source is an adult with an advanced solid tumor such as melanoma, head and neck, liver or kidney cancer. The V and J genes are TRBV6-6 and TRBJ2-7; no definite D call. The input for sequencing was CD4+ or CD8+ T cells sorted from blood, taken in a trial of the OX40 agonist ivuxolimab. CDR3 in DNA: TGTGCCAGCAGTTTAAAACACCTCTACGAGCAGTACTTC. It translates to CASSLKHLYEQYF.